Following are 2 T cell receptor beta chains from one sample sequenced in a study of blood T cell repertoires in COVID-19. Some clones are missing from TCRdb's copy, which holds only in-frame ones; the method was immunoSEQ multiplex PCR. The sample holds under 200,000 clones, 80% to 90% seen once. Sequenced input: PBMCs or T cells enriched from blood (not recorded which). The receptors here all came from a woman between 45 and 65 years old in a cohort exposed to, infected with or recovered from COVID-19 (not recorded which).

This chain joins TRBV19 and TRBJ2-7, with 7 bases identical to TRBD2. Germline CDR1 and CDR2: LNHDA and SQIVND (reference sequence). V gave up 3 bases and J gave up 5 bases; unmatched junction bases: 10. CDR3 size: 15 residues. The CDR3 DNA is TGTGCCAGTAGTATCTCCGGTCGGGGGGTCCACGAGCAGTACTTC. It translates to CASSISGRGVHEQYF.

This chain uses TRBV3-1 (or the pseudogene TRBV3-2) with TRBJ1-4; 9 nucleotides agree with TRBD1. CDR1 and CDR2 (germline): LGHDT, YNNKEL (reference sequence). This CDR3 comprises 18 residues. With V trimmed by 4 bases and J by 3 bases, 12 bases remained unmatched. CDR3 DNA sequence: TGTGCCAGCAGCCTTACTAGCAGAACAGGGGGCCCTAATGAAAAACTGTTTTTT. Translated: CASSLTSRTGGPNEKLFF.